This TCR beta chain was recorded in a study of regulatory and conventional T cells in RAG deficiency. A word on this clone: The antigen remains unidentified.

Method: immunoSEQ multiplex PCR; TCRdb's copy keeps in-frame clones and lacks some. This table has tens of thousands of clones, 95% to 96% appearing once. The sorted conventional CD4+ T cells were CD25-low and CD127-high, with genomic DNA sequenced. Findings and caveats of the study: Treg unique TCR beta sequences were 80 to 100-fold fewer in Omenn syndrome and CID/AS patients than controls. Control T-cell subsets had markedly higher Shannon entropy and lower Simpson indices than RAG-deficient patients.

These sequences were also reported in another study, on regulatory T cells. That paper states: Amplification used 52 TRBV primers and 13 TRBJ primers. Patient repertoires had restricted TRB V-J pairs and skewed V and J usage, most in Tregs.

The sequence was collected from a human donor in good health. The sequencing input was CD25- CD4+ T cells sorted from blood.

The CDR3 protein is CASMVRRPSPLHF. In DNA form, the CDR3 reads TGTGCCAGCATGGTGCGCAGGCCTTCACCCCTCCACTTT. V and J are TRBV28 and TRBJ1-6; D gene unclear. Germline values: CDR1 MDHEN, CDR2 SYDVKM. V was trimmed by 7 bases and J by 9 bases, leaving 13 bases between them. The CDR3 has 13 amino acids. Supplemented by reference TRBV28 and TRBJ1-6, the full variable domain reads DVKVTQSSRYLVKRTGEKVFLECVQDMDHENMFWYRQDPGLGLRLIYFSYDVKMKEKGDIPEGYSVSREKKERFSLILESASTNQTSMYLCASMVRRPSPLHFGNGTRLTVT.